This TCR beta chain was identified during a study of a mutant IDH1 vaccine in newly diagnosed glioma. Using immunoSEQ multiplex PCR, the repertoire was profiled, and TCRdb retains in-frame clones only, with some absent. The sample has approximately 60,000 clones; around 87% are singletons. V lost 0 bases and J lost 8, with 14 bases in between. The CDR3 length is 14 residues. From germline, CDR1 is SGHDT and CDR2 YYEEEE. Time point specified: week 23, last vaccination. Each vaccine dose was 300 ug of mutant IDH1 20-mer peptide, with topical imiquimod. Of note for this clone: Its antigen is unidentified.

The chain is built from TRBV5-6 and TRBJ1-2, with D maybe TRBD1 (5 bases). The clonotype comes from a man aged 35-49 years with glioma. The sequenced sample was PBMCs, obtained from a glioma patient whose treatment included an IDH1 peptide vaccine. The CDR3 spells CASSLVAAQAGYTF. The CDR3 DNA reads as TGTGCCAGCAGCTTGGTCGCGGCACAGGCGGGCTACACCTTC.